Listed below are T cell receptor beta chains from one sample, sequenced in a study of OX40 agonist ivuxolimab in advanced cancers. Data came from immunoSEQ multiplex PCR; TCRdb stores just in-frame clones and leaves some out. The table has 83,000 or so clones, 90% to 95% seen once. Sequences were derived from CD4+ or CD8+ T cells sorted from blood, sampled in a trial of the OX40 agonist ivuxolimab. These receptors were collected from an adult with an advanced solid tumor such as melanoma, head and neck, liver or kidney cancer. The CDR3 runs from the conserved cysteine through the conserved F or W. D genes are given only for firm matches. Clone sizes are given selectively: once, few, many, or a class where the clone is expanded.

-	-	TRBV7-2	TRBJ2-5	TGTGCCAGCAGCTTAGAACAAGGGGGGGGCGGGACCCAGTACTTC	CASSLEQGGGGTQYF
-	-	TRBV2	TRBJ1-1	TGTGCCAGCAGTGTGGGGGTCGGGACGGAAGCTTTCTTT	CASSVGVGTEAFF
-	-	TRBV12-5	TRBJ2-6	TGTGCTAGTGGTTTGGCCCAATCCTCTGGGGCCAACGTCCTGACTTTC	CASGLAQSSGANVLTF
-	-	TRBV7-2	TRBJ2-1	TGTGCCAGCAGCTTGGGCCGCCAATGGAGTAATGAGCAGTTCTTC	CASSLGRQWSNEQFF
TRBD1	-	TRBV28	TRBJ1-4	TGTGCCAGCAGTCCCCAGGGGGCAGGAGGCGAAAAACTGTTTTTT	CASSPQGAGGEKLFF
-	once	TRBV29-1	TRBJ1-6	TGCAGCGTTGGATGGGGGGCTGATTCACCCCTCCACTTT	CSVGWGADSPLHF
TRBD2	-	TRBV11-2	TRBJ2-1	TGTGCCAGCAGCTTTTCGACTAGCGGATACAATGAGCAGTTCTTC	CASSFSTSGYNEQFF
TRBD1	once	TRBV7-9	TRBJ1-4	TGTGCCAGCAGCTATACAGGGGTACCTAATGAAAAACTGTTTTTT	CASSYTGVPNEKLFF
-	-	TRBV5-1	TRBJ2-3	TGCGCCAGCAGCTTGGCCCCGGGGCTAGAGTCCGATACGCAGTATTTT	CASSLAPGLESDTQYF
TRBD2	once	TRBV7-9	TRBJ2-7	TGTGCCAGCAGCTCTAGCGGGAGGGCCGTCTACGAGCAGTACTTC	CASSSSGRAVYEQYF
TRBD1	-	TRBV6-6	TRBJ1-5	TGTGCCAGCGGTAGGCAGGGGGCTGGTCAGCCCCAGCATTTT	CASGRQGAGQPQHF
-	-	TRBV27	TRBJ2-1	TGTGCCAGCAGATCGGGGGACCACAATGAGCAGTTCTTC	CASRSGDHNEQFF
-	-	TRBV7-3	TRBJ2-3	TGTGCCAGCAGCCCCGGCCTCGAAGCAGATACGCAGTATTTT	CASSPGLEADTQYF
-	-	TRBV5-6	TRBJ2-7	TGTGCCAGCAGCTTTCTAAGCTCCTACGAGCAGTACTTC	CASSFLSSYEQYF
-	-	TRBV9	TRBJ2-1	TGTGCCAGCAGCGTAGCGGGGAGTAACTCCTACAATGAGCAGTTCTTC	CASSVAGSNSYNEQFF
TRBD1	-	TRBV6-5	TRBJ2-7	TGTGCCAGCAGCCGCAAGAAGGACAGGGGCTACGAGCAGTACTTC	CASSRKKDRGYEQYF
-	-	TRBV4-1	TRBJ2-3	TGCGCCAGCAGCCAAGTAGGGTTGACGGCAGATACGCAGTATTTT	CASSQVGLTADTQYF
-	-	TRBV7-3	TRBJ1-1	TGTGCCAGCAGCTTAAGAGAAAAGGCCGGTCGAGCTTTCTTT	CASSLREKAGRAFF
-	-	TRBV29-1	TRBJ1-1	TGCAGCGTCGAATTTCGAATCTATGGCGAGGGGACATCCCTGAACACTGAAGCTTTCTTT	CSVEFRIYGEGTSLNTEAFF
-	-	TRBV6-5	TRBJ2-1	TGTGCCAGCAGTTACTCGGCGGGCTCATACAATGAGCAGTTCTTC	CASSYSAGSYNEQFF
TRBD1	-	TRBV28	TRBJ1-2	TGTGCCAGCAGCTCTGCCGGGACAGGTGTCAACTATGGCTACACCTTC	CASSSAGTGVNYGYTF
-	-	TRBV6-5	TRBJ1-2	TGTGCCAGCATGGGTTATAACTATGGCTACACCTTC	CASMGYNYGYTF
-	few	TRBV28	TRBJ1-2	TGTGCCAGCAGTGTCTTTCGGGTTAACTATGGCTACACCTTC	CASSVFRVNYGYTF
-	once	TRBV14	TRBJ1-5	TGTGCCAGCAGCCAACCTAATCAGCCCCAGCATTTT	CASSQPNQPQHF
-	-	TRBV28	TRBJ2-7	TGTGCCAGCAGTTTTAGGTTTCCCTACGAGCAGTACTTC	CASSFRFPYEQYF
-	-	TRBV2	TRBJ2-5	TGTGCCAGCAGTGTGATTGGAGAGACCCAGTACTTC	CASSVIGETQYF
-	-	TRBV28	TRBJ1-1	TGTGCCAGCAGTTTTCCCAGGAAGAACACTGAAGCTTTCTTT	CASSFPRKNTEAFF
-	-	TRBV7-2	TRBJ1-2	TGTGCCAGCAGTCAAAGTGAGGGGCAAAAGGATGGCTACACCTTC	CASSQSEGQKDGYTF
-	-	TRBV6-6	TRBJ1-5	TGTGCCAGCACCGAGGGGCAGGGCAATCAGCCCCAGCATTTT	CASTEGQGNQPQHF
TRBD1	-	TRBV10-3	TRBJ2-7	TGTGCCATCAGCCCAGGGGGAGTTAGCTCCTACGAGCAGTACTTC	CAISPGGVSSYEQYF
-	-	TRBV20-1	TRBJ2-7	TGCAGTGCTAGCTTAGATTACGAGCAGTACTTC	CSASLDYEQYF